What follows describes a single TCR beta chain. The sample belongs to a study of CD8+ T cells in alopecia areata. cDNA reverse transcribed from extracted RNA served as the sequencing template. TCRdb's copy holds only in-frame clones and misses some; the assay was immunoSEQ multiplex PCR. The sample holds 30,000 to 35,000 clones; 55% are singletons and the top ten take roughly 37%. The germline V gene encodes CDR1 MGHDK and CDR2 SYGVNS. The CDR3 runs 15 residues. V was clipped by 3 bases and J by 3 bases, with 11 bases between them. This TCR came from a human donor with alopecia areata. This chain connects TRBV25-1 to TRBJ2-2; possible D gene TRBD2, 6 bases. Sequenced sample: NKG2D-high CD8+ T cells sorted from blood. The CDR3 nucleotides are TGTGCCAGCAGTGACCACGGGACTTACACCGGGGAGCTGTTTTTT. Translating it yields CASSDHGTYTGELFF.